These 11 T cell receptor beta chains were sequenced from one sample in a study of T-cell reconstitution after alpha-beta-depleted transplantation in children (dated by TCRdb to 2016 to 2017). Reading the label with the study, this specimen's treatment or condition is: allogeneic hematopoietic cell transplantation with graft depleted of TCRalphabeta T cells and CD19 B cells. The library was produced with PCR. This sample was sequenced with an Illumina HiSeq 2500. Molecular barcoding was employed in the preparation of TCR libraries, with unique molecular identifiers being used to normalize TCRbeta repertoire quantification. In TCRdb, the public reads were trimmed at Q25 with fastp and aligned with MiXCR, with productive beta chains retained. When rows share a CDR3 protein, they turn into one entry using the most common DNA and genes. This sample is represented by 95,000 to 150,000 distinct CDR3 sequences; around 23% of them were singletons. The biggest ten clones account for more than 9% of the sample.

Sequencing used PBMCs, mostly from graft donor cells, obtained 180 days after TCRalphabeta/CD19-depleted stem cell transplant. The receptors shown here come from a male patient under 10 years old who had a stem cell transplant for chronic granulomatous disease, so the T cells may come from the graft donor.

This clonotype was observed many times. The gene calls are TRBV9 and TRBJ2-1; 10 bases line up with TRBD1. CDR3 length: 18 amino acids. V shed 0 bases, J shed 0 bases, and the junction held 6 bases outside the gene matches. Germline lookup yields CDR1 SGDLS and CDR2 YYNGEE. CDR3 nucleotide sequence: TGTGCCAGCAGCGTAGGCGACAGGGGGCCCATCTCCTACAATGAGCAGTTCTTC. Encoded protein: CASSVGDRGPISYNEQFF.

The rearrangement joins TRBV5-6 to TRBJ2-5; D gene uncertain. There are 16 residues in the CDR3. The ends were cut back, 1 base at V and 0 bases at J, with 13 bases in the middle. The germline V gene has CDR1 SGHDT and CDR2 YYEEEE. The CDR3 nucleotides read TGTGCCAGCAGCTTGTTGTCTAGGAAGTACCAAGAGACCCAGTACTTC. Encoded protein: CASSLLSRKYQETQYF.

This clonotype was seen many times. The chain links TRBV5-1 to TRBJ2-7; D uncertain. CDR1 and CDR2 (germline): SGHRS, YFSETQ. The CDR3 runs to 14 residues. V was pared by 0 bases and J by 1 base, with 8 bases between. This chain's CDR3 is CASSLVAKSYEQYF. CDR3 in DNA: TGCGCCAGCAGCTTGGTCGCCAAATCCTACGAGCAGTACTTC.

The chain is built from TRBV20-1 and TRBJ2-2; 7 nucleotides line up with TRBD1. The CDR3 contains 15 residues. Germline-derived CDR1 and CDR2 are DFQATT and SNEGSKA (reference sequence). The trim removed 3 bases at V and 0 bases at J, leaving 4 bases unmatched. CDR3 protein: CSASRQGANTGELFF. The CDR3 DNA sequence: TGCAGTGCTAGTCGTCAGGGGGCGAACACCGGGGAGCTGTTTTTT.

Of note for this clonotype: A junction end diverges from the germline sequence, so it may reflect a read error. The rearrangement links TRBV25-1 to TRBJ2-1; no definite D call. CDR1 is MGHDK and CDR2 is SYGVNS in the germline V gene. CDR3 length equals 14 residues. DNA of the CDR3: TGTGCCAGCAGGGAATCGGGTGGGTGGAATGAGCAGTTCTTC. Its protein is CASRESGGWNEQFF.

The J gene is TRBJ1-1, the V gene TRBV5-1, with 8 bases lining up with TRBD1. The CDR3 sequence is 15 residues long. With 2 bases clipped from V and 1 base from J, the junction kept 4 bases outside the gene matches. CDR1 is SGHRS and CDR2 is YFSETQ in the germline V gene. CDR3 coding DNA: TGCGCCAGCAGCTTCCAGACAGGGGCGAACACTGAAGCTTTCTTT. Translated: CASSFQTGANTEAFF.

The rearrangement joins TRBV6-2 or TRBV6-3 to TRBJ1-5; maybe TRBD1 (5 bases). Between the trimmed V and J ends, which lost 2 bases and 1 base, there was a span of 15 bases. The CDR3 runs to 17 residues. Germline CDR1 MNHEY, CDR2 SVGEGT. CDR3 DNA: TGTGCCAGCAGTTACCCCGGGAGGGGCATCAGCAATCAGCCCCAGCATTTT. Translation gives CASSYPGRGISNQPQHF.

This clonotype was detected ten times or more. The chain employs TRBV20-1 and TRBJ2-7; a weak D match, TRBD1 (6 bases). Germline lookup yields CDR1 DFQATT and CDR2 SNEGSKA (reference sequence). CDR3 size: 13 residues. Trimming took 1 base from V and 3 from J, leaving 10 bases between them. The CDR3 DNA is TGCAGTGCTAGAGCTCGACAGGACTACGAGCAGTACTTC. It encodes CSARARQDYEQYF.

This clonotype came up many times. The chain employs TRBV20-1 and TRBJ2-7, with D possibly matching TRBD1 (5 bases). The CDR3 length is 15 residues. Trimming shortened V by 0 bases and J by 6 bases, and 18 bases separated the two germline ends. Germline CDR1 and CDR2: DFQATT and SNEGSKA (reference sequence). CDR3: CSARDLQGLSAEQYF. CDR3 DNA: TGCAGTGCTAGAGATCTTCAGGGCCTGTCCGCCGAGCAGTACTTC.

This clonotype was counted only a few times. The CDR3 DNA follows: TGCAGTGCTCTTGGGGCTCCCTCCTACAATGAGCAGTTCTTC. Residues: CSALGAPSYNEQFF. The rearrangement uses TRBV20-1 and TRBJ2-1, with D maybe TRBD1 (5 bases). The ends were cut back, 5 bases at V and 0 bases at J, with 11 bases in the middle. This CDR3 comprises 14 residues. Germline values: CDR1 DFQATT, CDR2 SNEGSKA (reference sequence).

The sample holds many counts of this clonotype. The chain couples TRBV5-1 to TRBJ2-6, with TRBD1 identical over 7 bases. V shed 3 bases and J 0 bases; nucleotides not matched to a gene: 0. The CDR3 loop spans 15 amino acids. The germline gives CDR1 SGHRS, CDR2 YFSETQ. CDR3 in DNA: TGCGCCAGCAGCTGGGACAGCTCTGGGGCCAACGTCCTGACTTTC. Amino acid sequence: CASSWDSSGANVLTF.